A selection of T cell receptor beta chains follows, all from one sample in a study of T cells in Graves' hyperthyroidism and ophthalmopathy. MiXCR was run by TCRdb on the multiplex PCR reads, yielding one entry per CDR3 protein. The table shows about 500,000 distinct CDR3 sequences, with 17% occurring only once. Specimen: blood. These receptors were obtained from a woman between 18 and 29 years old with Graves' ophthalmopathy. Each CDR3 is given with its conserved first and last residue. D genes are given only for firm matches. Rows may omit the clone size; those that give it use once, few, many or a size class.

v_gene	d_gene	abundance	j_gene	CDR3aa	CDR3nt
TRBV3-1	NA	many	TRBJ2-6	CASSPGDTLSNVLTF	TGTGCCAGCAGCCCCGGGGACACGCTAAGCAACGTCCTGACTTTC
TRBV29-1	NA	NA	TRBJ1-2	CSVEEADNYGYTF	TGCAGCGTTGAAGAGGCAGATAACTATGGCTACACCTTC
TRBV2	TRBD1	many	TRBJ2-1	CATTPGQGNNEQFF	TGTGCTACAACCCCGGGACAGGGAAACAATGAGCAGTTCTTC
TRBV9	NA	few	TRBJ2-5	CASSGSGADQETQYF	TGTGCCAGCAGCGGTAGCGGAGCCGACCAAGAGACCCAGTACTTC
TRBV20-1	TRBD1	many	TRBJ1-2	CRPIPGQGARRDYGYTF	TGCAGGCCAATCCCGGGACAGGGGGCGCGACGCGACTATGGCTACACCTTC
TRBV28	NA	many	TRBJ2-7	CASSFPAGEVYEQYF	TGTGCCAGCAGTTTTCCCGCTGGAGAGGTCTACGAGCAGTACTTC
TRBV11-2	TRBD1	many	TRBJ1-1	CASSTGQGMNTEAFF	TGTGCCAGCAGCACCGGACAGGGAATGAACACTGAAGCTTTCTTT
TRBV20-1	NA	few	TRBJ1-2	CSALQGYGYTF	TGCAGTGCCCTACAGGGCTATGGCTACACCTTC
TRBV5-1	NA	NA	TRBJ2-2	CASSLRPANTGELFF	TGCGCCAGCAGCTTGAGGCCTGCGAACACCGGGGAGCTGTTTTTT
TRBV28	NA	many	TRBJ2-3	CASSWGRRGIEFSTDTQYF	TGTGCCAGCAGCTGGGGGAGACGGGGGATTGAATTTAGCACAGATACGCAGTATTTT
TRBV4-2	TRBD1	few	TRBJ1-1	CASSQGDRGRTEAFF	TGTGCCAGCAGTCAAGGGGACAGGGGGCGGACTGAAGCTTTCTTT
TRBV7-2	NA	many	TRBJ2-1	CASSMGGPGAYNEQFF	TGTGCCAGCAGCATGGGGGGGCCAGGGGCGTACAATGAGCAGTTCTTC
TRBV27	NA	many	TRBJ1-5	CASSLTVWGNQPQHF	TGTGCCAGCAGTTTAACGGTCTGGGGCAATCAGCCCCAGCATTTT
TRBV7-2	NA	few	TRBJ1-6	CASRKDTGVDRPLHF	TGTGCCAGCAGAAAAGACACGGGGGTTGATCGACCCCTCCACTTT
TRBV27	NA	many	TRBJ2-7	CASSFGHSSYEQYF	TGTGCCAGCAGTTTCGGTCACAGCTCCTACGAGCAGTACTTC
TRBV29-1	NA	NA	TRBJ2-2	CSVGGTGELFF	TGCAGCGTTGGAGGCACCGGGGAGCTGTTTTTT
TRBV12-3/TRBV12-4	NA	many	TRBJ2-7	CASLVGSYEQYF	TGTGCCTCCTTAGTGGGGTCCTACGAGCAGTACTTC
TRBV20-1	TRBD1	NA	TRBJ1-6	CSARQGGSPLHF	TGCAGTGCTAGACAGGGGGGATCACCCCTCCACTTT
TRBV28	TRBD1	NA	TRBJ2-7	CASSLVAGGSYEQYF	TGTGCCAGCAGTTTAGTGGCAGGGGGCAGTTACGAGCAGTACTTC
TRBV20-1	TRBD1	NA	TRBJ2-7	CSAKSGTALYEQYF	TGCAGTGCTAAATCCGGGACAGCACTATACGAGCAGTACTTC
TRBV19	TRBD2	NA	TRBJ2-7	CASSIFPAGSYEQYF	TGTGCCAGTAGTATATTTCCAGCGGGGTCCTACGAGCAGTACTTC
TRBV7-3	NA	many	TRBJ2-5	CASSLGFQETQYF	TGTGCCAGCAGCTTAGGTTTCCAAGAGACCCAGTACTTC
TRBV20-1	NA	many	TRBJ2-5	CSARDSQETQYF	TGCAGTGCTAGAGACAGCCAAGAGACCCAGTACTTC
TRBV6-1	TRBD2	few	TRBJ2-3	CASRSSGLAGSADTQYF	TGTGCCAGCAGATCCTCGGGACTAGCGGGATCGGCAGATACGCAGTATTTT
TRBV28	NA	many	TRBJ1-2	CASSLSSQGIRGYTF	TGTGCCAGCAGTTTATCCTCACAGGGTATACGCGGCTACACCTTC
TRBV28	NA	many	TRBJ1-4	CASRPRETNEKLFF	TGTGCCAGCCGACCCAGGGAAACTAATGAAAAACTGTTTTTT
TRBV28	NA	many	TRBJ2-7	CASSPHLTGPEQYF	TGTGCCAGCAGTCCTCACCTGACAGGACCCGAGCAGTACTTC
TRBV6-1	TRBD2	NA	TRBJ2-5	CANTQRGGEETQYF	TGTGCCAACACCCAGCGGGGAGGGGAGGAGACCCAGTACTTC
TRBV20-1	NA	NA	TRBJ1-2	CSASDSGYTF	TGCAGTGCTAGTGATTCAGGGTACACCTTC
TRBV7-3	NA	NA	TRBJ2-2	CASSLSSPRTGELFF	TGTGCCAGCAGCTTAAGTTCCCCGCGGACCGGGGAGCTGTTTTTT
TRBV6-1	NA	many	TRBJ1-2	CASSAEGLIVIYGYTF	TGTGCCAGCAGTGCAGAAGGACTGATAGTTATCTATGGCTACACCTTC
TRBV27	NA	NA	TRBJ1-5	CASSDLTSDQPQHF	TGTGCCAGCAGTGATTTGACCAGTGATCAGCCCCAGCATTTT
TRBV19	NA	NA	TRBJ1-1	CASSKQAATEAFF	TGTGCCAGTAGTAAACAGGCCGCCACTGAAGCTTTCTTT
TRBV7-9	NA	NA	TRBJ1-4	CASQQLTNEKPFF	TGTGCCAGCCAGCAGTTAACTAATGAAAAACCGTTTTTT
TRBV6-1	TRBD2	few	TRBJ2-1	CASNSGTSGFNEQFF	TGTGCCAGCAATTCCGGGACTAGCGGGTTCAATGAGCAGTTCTTC
TRBV29-1	TRBD1	NA	TRBJ1-1	CSVGRTGMDAFF	TGCAGCGTAGGGAGGACAGGGATGGACGCTTTCTTT
TRBV6-4	NA	few	TRBJ2-3	CASSEGASSTDTQYF	TGTGCCAGCAGTGAAGGGGCTAGCTCCACAGATACGCAGTATTTT
TRBV7-9	NA	few	TRBJ1-2	CASSLGRRGGNYGYTF	TGTGCCAGCAGCTTAGGGCGGCGAGGAGGTAACTATGGCTACACCTTC
TRBV19	NA	NA	TRBJ1-1	CASSIYDGNTEAFF	TGTGCCAGTAGTATATACGACGGCAACACTGAAGCTTTCTTT
TRBV5-1	NA	many	TRBJ1-1	CASSLARAGGPEAFF	TGCGCCAGCAGCTTAGCTAGGGCGGGGGGGCCTGAAGCTTTCTTT
TRBV24-1	TRBD2	NA	TRBJ2-3	CATSSGTSGTNTQYF	TGTGCCACCTCATCCGGGACTAGCGGGACTAATACGCAGTATTTT
TRBV4-2	TRBD1	NA	TRBJ1-1	CASSQLTGARNTEAFF	TGTGCCAGCAGCCAGCTCACAGGGGCCAGGAACACTGAAGCTTTCTTT
TRBV15	TRBD2	few	TRBJ2-5	CATRDPSGRAVETQYF	TGTGCCACCAGGGACCCTAGCGGGAGGGCAGTAGAGACCCAGTACTTC
TRBV19	NA	few	TRBJ2-1	CASSISGGLNYNEQFF	TGTGCCAGTAGTATTAGCGGCGGATTAAACTACAATGAGCAGTTCTTC
TRBV20-1	NA	many	TRBJ1-2	CSTFGVARGYTF	TGCAGTACCTTTGGAGTGGCTCGTGGCTACACCTTC
TRBV9	TRBD1	NA	TRBJ1-2	CASRAGTGGFYGYTF	TGTGCCAGCAGGGCCGGGACAGGGGGCTTCTATGGCTACACCTTC
TRBV7-9	TRBD1	few	TRBJ2-7	CASGDPYRPRTGMYEQYF	TGTGCCAGCGGTGATCCATACCGCCCTCGGACAGGGATGTACGAGCAGTACTTC
TRBV6-1	NA	many	TRBJ2-5	CASVGSQETQYF	TGTGCCAGCGTAGGCAGCCAAGAGACCCAGTACTTC
TRBV7-9	TRBD2	NA	TRBJ2-1	CASSWTSSNEQFF	TGTGCCAGCAGCTGGACTAGTAGTAATGAGCAGTTCTTC
TRBV15	NA	few	TRBJ1-4	CATSREGVNEKLFF	TGTGCCACCAGCAGAGAAGGGGTTAATGAAAAACTGTTTTTT
TRBV30	NA	many	TRBJ1-6	CAWNEEGLSYNSPLHF	TGTGCCTGGAACGAAGAGGGCCTCTCCTATAATTCACCCCTCCACTTT
TRBV20-1	TRBD1	few	TRBJ1-5	CSASPTGGGQPQHF	TGCAGTGCTAGCCCGACAGGGGGCGGGCAGCCCCAGCATTTT
TRBV29-1	TRBD1	many	TRBJ1-1	CSVGDSSQGTEAFF	TGCAGCGTAGGGGACAGCTCCCAGGGGACTGAAGCTTTCTTT
TRBV29-1	NA	NA	TRBJ1-1	CSVDRADNTEAFF	TGCAGCGTTGACAGGGCCGATAACACTGAAGCTTTCTTT
TRBV14	NA	NA	TRBJ1-2	CASSQEGHGLSSGYTF	TGTGCCAGCAGCCAAGAAGGGCATGGATTATCGAGCGGCTACACCTTC
TRBV30	NA	many	TRBJ2-7	CAWSESRTSSYEQYF	TGTGCCTGGAGTGAGTCAAGGACCAGCTCCTACGAGCAGTACTTC
TRBV20-1	TRBD1	NA	TRBJ1-4	CSALNRGLGEKLFF	TGCAGTGCTCTAAACAGGGGGCTCGGAGAAAAACTGTTTTTT
TRBV30	NA	many	TRBJ2-4	CAWTPGLGENIQYF	TGTGCCTGGACGCCGGGACTTGGGGAAAACATTCAGTACTTC